This passage covers 16 T cell receptor beta chains from one sample sequenced in a study of cytomegalovirus exposure and HLA in healthy donors. The primer mix had 60 Vbeta and 13 Jbeta primers. Here immunoSEQ multiplex PCR was the method, and the copy in TCRdb shows in-frame clones only, minus some. The sample has about 170,000 clones; roughly 88% are singletons. Material for sequencing was PBMCs. The receptor source for this set is a boy under 10 years old in good health and CMV-seronegative.

The gene calls are TRBV5-1 and TRBJ1-2; 8 positions agree with TRBD1. Germline CDR1 reads SGHRS; CDR2 reads YFSETQ. The CDR3 is 16 amino acids. Trimming cost V 4 bases and J 1 base; bases outside gene matches: 9. The CDR3 sequence: CASSTRTGNDNYGYTF. In DNA, the CDR3 is TGCGCCAGCAGCACCAGGACAGGGAATGATAACTATGGCTACACCTTC.

The table lists this clone with a few counts. This chain connects TRBV11-2 to TRBJ2-5; the D gene is possibly TRBD1 (6 bases). V lost 3 bases, J lost 2 bases, and 19 bases lay in between. This CDR3 spans 17 amino acids. Germline assignment: CDR1 SGHAT and CDR2 FQNNGV. This CDR3 is CASSLGFQGSGQETQYF. The CDR3, as DNA: TGTGCCAGCAGCTTGGGATTCCAGGGGTCGGGGCAAGAGACCCAGTACTTC.

The count of this clone is one. This chain connects TRBV30 to TRBJ1-1; 9 bases line up with TRBD1. The CDR3 has 16 amino acids. V was pared by 2 bases and J by 4 bases, with 11 bases of the junction left unmatched. Germline values: CDR1 GTSNPN, CDR2 SVGIG (reference sequence). CDR3 sequence: CAWSRYRDRDGTEAFF. The CDR3 DNA reads TGTGCCTGGAGTAGATACCGGGACAGGGATGGCACTGAAGCTTTCTTT.

The rearrangement joins TRBV19 to TRBJ2-3; a weak D match, TRBD2 (7 bases). The CDR3 length is 16 residues. CDR1 is LNHDA and CDR2 is SQIVND in the germline V gene (reference sequence). Trimming removed 7 bases at V and 1 base at J, with 18 bases between. The CDR3 DNA sequence: TGTGCCAGTACTGCGGAGCTAGGGGGGGGCACAGATACGCAGTATTTT. It translates to CASTAELGGGTDTQYF.

The chain has TRBV10-3 and TRBJ1-1; perhaps TRBD1 as D (6 bases). Germline lookup yields CDR1 ENHRY and CDR2 SYGVKD. V gave up 7 bases and J gave up 1 base, with 13 bases separating them. There are 14 residues in the CDR3. The DNA of the CDR3 is TGTGCCATCACCACGGACAGCGGGAACACTGAAGCTTTCTTT. This sequence encodes CAITTDSGNTEAFF.

Comments on this clone: This sample includes further DNA sequences coding for the same CDR3. This chain uses TRBV15 with TRBJ2-5; D possibly corresponds to TRBD1 (6 bases). The germline V and J ends were trimmed by 0 bases and 2 bases, with 7 bases remaining between them. The CDR3 covers 14 residues. Germline V gene lookup returns CDR1 LNHNV and CDR2 YYDKDF (reference sequence). This CDR3 reads CATSRDRGQETQYF. CDR3 sequence (DNA): TGTGCCACCAGCAGAGACAGGGGTCAAGAGACCCAGTACTTC. The full variable domain, completed using reference TRBV15 and TRBJ2-5, is DAMVIQNPRYQVTQFGKPVTLSCSQTLNHNVMYWYQQKSSQAPKLLFHYYDKDFNNEADTPDNFQSRRPNTSFCFLDIRSPGLGDTAMYLCATSRDRGQETQYFGPGTRLLVL.

The chain recombines TRBV11-2 with TRBJ2-1, with 11 bases matching TRBD2. V shed 7 bases, J shed 8 bases, and the junction held 13 bases outside the gene matches. Per germline, CDR1 SGHAT and CDR2 FQNNGV. The CDR3 is 16 amino acids. The DNA of the CDR3 is TGTGCCAGCACCTCCGTCGGGACTAGCGGTTCTCATGAGCAGTTCTTC. Translation: CASTSVGTSGSHEQFF.

This clone showed up just once. For the CDR3, the DNA is TGTGCCAGCAGTGGTTCGTTGAGCGGGAACTACAATGAGCAGTTCTTC. Its protein is CASSGSLSGNYNEQFF. The chain combines TRBV6-1 with TRBJ2-1; TRBD2 aligns across 7 bases. V shed 4 bases and J 3 bases; nucleotides not matched to a gene: 9. This CDR3 is built from 16 residues. Germline V lookup: CDR1 MNHNS, CDR2 SASEGT.

The genes are TRBV5-4 and TRBJ2-5; 8 bases line up with TRBD2. The CDR3 sequence is 12 residues long. Trimming removed 5 bases from V and 3 bases from J; junction bases left unmatched: 0. In germline, CDR1 is SGHNT, CDR2 YYREEE (reference sequence). CDR3 region: CASRREEETQYF. The CDR3 DNA reads as TGTGCCAGCAGGCGGGAGGAAGAGACCCAGTACTTC.

This chain connects TRBV18 to TRBJ1-1, with D unresolved. Deletions cut 0 bases from V and 5 bases from J, with 13 bases between. There are 15 residues in the CDR3. CDR1 is KGHSH, CDR2 LQKENI, per germline. CDR3 coding DNA: TGTGCCAGCTCACCACCCGGAGGAGGGAGAACTGAAGCTTTCTTT. This translates into CASSPPGGGRTEAFF.

J is TRBJ1-5 and V is TRBV6-1, with D tentatively TRBD1 (6 bases). V was clipped by 5 bases and J by 0 bases, with 11 bases between them. Germline CDR1 and CDR2: MNHNS and SASEGT. This CDR3 spans 15 amino acids. The CDR3 sequence: CASSTRTDSNQPQHF. DNA of the CDR3: TGTGCCAGCAGTACACGGACAGATAGCAATCAGCCCCAGCATTTT.

The genes are TRBV5-1 and TRBJ1-3; no clear D. V shed 5 bases and J shed 0 bases, with 6 bases lying between them. The CDR3 covers 13 residues. The germline V gene encodes CDR1 SGHRS and CDR2 YFSETQ. This chain's CDR3 is CASSLRSGNTIYF. CDR3 bases: TGCGCCAGCAGTCTCCGCTCTGGAAACACCATATATTTT. The entire variable domain, with the rest obtained from reference TRBV5-1 and TRBJ1-3, is as follows: KAGVTQTPRYLIKTRGQQVTLSCSPISGHRSVSWYQQTPGQGLQFLFEYFSETQRNKGNFPGRFSGRQFSNSRSEMNVSTLELGDSALYLCASSLRSGNTIYFGEGSWLTVV.

This clone was seen a handful of times. The chain recombines TRBV13 with TRBJ1-2; 11 bases agree with TRBD1. The V and J ends lost 3 bases and 0 bases, in that order; junction bases with no gene match: 6. The CDR3 runs to 17 residues. Germline-derived CDR1 and CDR2 are PRHDT and FYEKMQ (reference sequence). Here the CDR3 reads CASSLDRGQEANYGYTF. CDR3 nucleotide sequence: TGTGCCAGCAGCTTGGACAGGGGGCAAGAAGCTAACTATGGCTACACCTTC.

The CDR3 loop is CASRLLAEETQYF. As DNA, the CDR3 is TGTGCCAGCCGTTTACTAGCGGAAGAGACCCAGTACTTC. The chain joins TRBV19 to TRBJ2-5, with 8 bases lining up with TRBD2. The V segment lost 9 bases and the J segment 3 bases; nucleotides outside the gene matches: 6. CDR1 LNHDA and CDR2 SQIVND come from the germline V gene (reference sequence). This CDR3 is 13 amino acids long.

The chain links TRBV5-4 to TRBJ1-3; D perhaps matches TRBD1 (6 bases). The CDR3 covers 15 residues. Germline CDR1 is SGHNT and CDR2 is YYREEE (reference sequence). The germline V and J ends were trimmed by 1 base and 3 bases, with 11 bases remaining between them. CDR3 DNA: TGTGCCAGCAGCTTGTTCGGACAGATTGGAAACACCATATATTTT. Translation: CASSLFGQIGNTIYF.

In DNA form, the CDR3 reads TGTGCCAGCAGCCTGACCGGGACAGGGGGGACCCAGTACTTC. Translation gives CASSLTGTGGTQYF. The chain has TRBV14 and TRBJ2-5, with TRBD1 matching 11 bases. Germline trimming cut 4 bases from V and 7 bases from J; bases unmatched to any gene: 5. Looked up from germline, CDR1 is SGHDN and CDR2 is FVKESK. This CDR3 has 14 amino acids.